This T cell receptor (beta chain) comes out of a study of blood T cell repertoires in COVID-19. At the level of the study: From T cells, B-cell-depleted T cells, or PBMCs came the material, which was cDNA or gDNA.

Libraries were prepared by immunoSEQ multiplex PCR; TCRdb keeps only in-frame clonotypes and omits some of them. The sample lists 210,000 or so clones; 80% were seen once. This receptor was identified in a human donor in a cohort sampled during active COVID-19. The sample consisted of peripheral blood.

In DNA form, the CDR3 reads TGTGCCAGCAGCCAGGGACTAGCGGGACTTCTTGAGCAGTACTTC. It specifies CASSQGLAGLLEQYF. The J gene is TRBJ2-7, the V gene TRBV5-6; TRBD2 matches 13 bases. Germline CDR1 reads SGHDT; CDR2 reads YYEEEE. V dropped 4 bases and J dropped 7; count of bases not matched to a gene: 8. This CDR3 region has 15 residues.